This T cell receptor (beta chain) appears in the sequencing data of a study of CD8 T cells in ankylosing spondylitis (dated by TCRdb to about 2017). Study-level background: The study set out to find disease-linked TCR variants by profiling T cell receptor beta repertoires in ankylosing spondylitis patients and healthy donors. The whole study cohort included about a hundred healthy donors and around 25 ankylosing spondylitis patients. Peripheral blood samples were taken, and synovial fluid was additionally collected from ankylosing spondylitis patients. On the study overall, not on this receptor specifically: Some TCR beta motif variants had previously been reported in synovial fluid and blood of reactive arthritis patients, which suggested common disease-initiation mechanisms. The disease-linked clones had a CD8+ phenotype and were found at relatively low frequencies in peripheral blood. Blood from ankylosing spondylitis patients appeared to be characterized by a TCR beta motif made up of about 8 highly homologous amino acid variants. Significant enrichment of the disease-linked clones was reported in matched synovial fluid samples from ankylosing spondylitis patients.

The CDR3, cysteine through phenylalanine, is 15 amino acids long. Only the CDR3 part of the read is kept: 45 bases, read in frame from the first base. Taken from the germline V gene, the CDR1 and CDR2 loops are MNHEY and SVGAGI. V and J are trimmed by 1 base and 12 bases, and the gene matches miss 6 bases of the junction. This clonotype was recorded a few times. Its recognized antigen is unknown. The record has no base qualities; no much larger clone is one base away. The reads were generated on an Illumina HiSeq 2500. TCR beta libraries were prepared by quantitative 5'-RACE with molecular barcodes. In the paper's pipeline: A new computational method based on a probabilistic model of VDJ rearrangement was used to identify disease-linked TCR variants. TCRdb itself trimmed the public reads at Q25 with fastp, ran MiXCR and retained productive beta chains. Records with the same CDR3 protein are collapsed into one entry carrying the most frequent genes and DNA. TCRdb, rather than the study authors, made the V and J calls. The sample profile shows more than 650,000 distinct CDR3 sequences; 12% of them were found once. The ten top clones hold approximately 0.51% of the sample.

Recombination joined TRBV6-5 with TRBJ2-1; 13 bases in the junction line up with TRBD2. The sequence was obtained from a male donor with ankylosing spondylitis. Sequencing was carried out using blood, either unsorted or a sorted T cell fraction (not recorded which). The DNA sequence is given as TGTGCCAGCAGTTACTTGACTAGCGGGGGGACTCGGCAGTTCTTC. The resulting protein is CASSYLTSGGTRQFF.